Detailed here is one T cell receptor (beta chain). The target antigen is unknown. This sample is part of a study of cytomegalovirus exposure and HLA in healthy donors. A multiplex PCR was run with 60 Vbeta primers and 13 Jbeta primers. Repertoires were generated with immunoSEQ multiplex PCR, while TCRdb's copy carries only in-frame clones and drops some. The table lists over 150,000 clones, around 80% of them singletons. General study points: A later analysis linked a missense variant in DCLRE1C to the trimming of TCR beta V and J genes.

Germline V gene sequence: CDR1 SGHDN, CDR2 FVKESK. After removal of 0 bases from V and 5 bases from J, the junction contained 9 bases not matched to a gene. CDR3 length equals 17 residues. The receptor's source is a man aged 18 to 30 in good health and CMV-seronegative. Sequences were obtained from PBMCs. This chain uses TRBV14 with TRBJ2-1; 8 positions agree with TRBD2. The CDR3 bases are TGTGCCAGCAGCCAAGATTTGGCGGGAGGCTTAAACAATGAGCAGTTCTTC. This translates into CASSQDLAGGLNNEQFF.